Shown below are 10 T cell receptor beta chains from a single sample sequenced in a study of blood T cells in healthy people across ages. Next came a second PCR, run for about 7 to 12 cycles, which used a sample-barcoded 5' primer along with a J-beta primer mix. TCRdb re-analysed the 5' RACE reads in MiXCR, keeping a single row per CDR3 protein. The table has roughly 790,000 distinct CDR3 sequences, around 46% seen once. What was sequenced was blood. The receptors were sampled from a woman between 55 and 75 years old in good health.

This rearrangement joins TRBV20-1 to TRBJ2-1; 7 nucleotides agree with TRBD2. The CDR3 has 16 residues. The J segment lost 9 bases and the V segment lost 5 bases, leaving 19 bases of the junction unmatched. In germline, CDR1 is DFQATT, CDR2 SNEGSKA (reference sequence). In DNA, the CDR3 is TGCAGTGCTGATAGAGCTAGCGGACCCGGGAGAGGTGAGCAGTTCTTC. Its translation: CSADRASGPGRGEQFF.

As for this clonotype: Relative to the germline gene, one junction end is altered; a read error may explain this. The chain links TRBV15 to TRBJ2-1; a weak D match, TRBD2 (7 bases). The DNA end is a closer match to TRBJ2-7, so the J assignment may be wrong. The CDR3 is 14 residues long. Per germline, CDR1 LNHNV and CDR2 YYDKDF (reference sequence). The CDR3 bases are TGTACCACCAGCACAGGAGGGGGGGCCTACGAGCAGTACTTC. It codes for CTTSTGGGAYEQYF.

This clonotype was observed a few times. The chain uses TRBV6-6 and TRBJ2-7; possibly TRBD2 for D (6 bases). V was shortened by 5 bases and J by 0 bases, with 11 bases between the two germline ends. CDR3 size: 14 residues. CDR1 and CDR2 (germline): MNHNY, SVGAGI (reference sequence). CDR3: CASSRGLNSYEQYF. CDR3 in DNA: TGTGCCAGCAGTAGAGGACTAAACTCCTACGAGCAGTACTTC.

The J gene is TRBJ2-4, the V gene TRBV29-1, with 7 positions matching TRBD2. The end of the DNA fits TRBJ2-7 better, so the J call may be wrong. The V gene's germline CDR1 is SQVTM and CDR2 ANQGSEA. CDR3 length equals 15 residues. Here the CDR3 reads CSVDIFGGRGDEQYF. DNA for the CDR3: TGCAGCGTTGATATCTTTGGCGGGAGAGGCGACGAGCAGTACTTC.

This sequence joins TRBV6-1 and TRBJ1-2; unclear D gene. The CDR3 covers 11 residues. V lost 4 bases to trimming and J lost 8 bases, with 8 bases between them. Germline CDR1 and CDR2: MNHNS and SASEGT. In nucleotides, the CDR3 is TGTGCCAGCAGTGGGGCAGCCGGCTACACCTTC. Translation: CASSGAAGYTF.

The chain couples TRBV20-1 to TRBJ2-3, with a weak D call TRBD2 (6 bases). There are 14 residues in the CDR3. V was clipped by 4 bases and J by 1 base, with 12 bases between them. Germline assignment: CDR1 DFQATT and CDR2 SNEGSKA (reference sequence). In DNA, the CDR3 is TGCAGTGCTACCGGTTCGGGGGGCACAGATACGCAGTATTTT. Translated, it gives CSATGSGGTDTQYF.

V and J are TRBV28 and TRBJ1-1, with TRBD1 matching over 7 bases. The CDR3 covers 14 residues. The V and J ends lost 6 bases and 1 base, in that order; junction bases with no gene match: 5. The germline V gene has CDR1 MDHEN and CDR2 SYDVKM. In DNA, the CDR3 is TGTGCCAGCAGCATACGACAGGGGAACACTGAAGCTTTCTTT. Translating gives CASSIRQGNTEAFF.

This clonotype showed up just a few times. The V and J genes are TRBV15 and TRBJ2-1; 7 bases are a match to TRBD2. The J segment lost 5 bases and the V segment lost 7 bases, leaving 8 bases of the junction unmatched. This CDR3 comprises 14 residues. The germline V gene encodes CDR1 LNHNV and CDR2 YYDKDF (reference sequence). CDR3 nucleotide sequence: TGTGCCACCAACCCTAGCGGAGGCGACAATGAGCAGTTCTTC. Its translation is CATNPSGGDNEQFF.

V is TRBV7-2 and J is TRBJ2-5, with 7 bases that match TRBD1. In germline, CDR1 is SGHTA, CDR2 FQGNSA. V was pared by 5 bases and J by 5 bases, with 8 bases of the junction left unmatched. CDR3 length: 14 amino acids. Written as DNA, the CDR3 is TGTGCCAGCAGCACCCGACAGGGACCGGAGACCCAGTACTTC. Translated: CASSTRQGPETQYF.

The chain is built from TRBV27 and TRBJ2-2, with 8 bases aligning to TRBD1. CDR3 length equals 15 residues. Germline trimming cut 6 bases from V and 7 bases from J; bases unmatched to any gene: 10. CDR1 is MNHEY and CDR2 is SMNVEV in the germline V gene (reference sequence). The CDR3 reads CASSETPGGSGELFF. In nucleotides, the CDR3 is TGTGCCAGCAGCGAGACCCCAGGGGGCAGCGGGGAGCTGTTTTTT.